This T cell receptor (beta chain) was sequenced during a study of CD8+ T cells in alopecia areata. About the study: The drug, tofacitinib, lasted 6 to 18 months, followed by 6 months off drug. Whole-study results and caveats: Within the top 100, expanded CD8+ clones significantly decreased with tofacitinib, as did scalp clonality. Normal scalp had lower clonality than lesional scalp, with alopecia totalis/universalis lesions showing this most strongly.

RNA was extracted and reverse transcribed into cDNA as the sequencing template. Assay: immunoSEQ multiplex PCR; the TCRdb copy retains only in-frame clones and omits some. This sample has approximately 210,000 clones; 60% occur once, and the top ten carry approximately 1%. Trimming took off 4 bases at V and 1 base at J, with 5 bases between the two ends. CDR1 and CDR2 (germline): SGHRS, YFSETQ. This CDR3 is 12 amino acids long. This clone was observed a few times. The antigen is undetermined. Treatment given: oral pan-JAK inhibitor, 5-10 mg twice daily. Peripheral blood and lesional scalp punch biopsies came from alopecia areata patients.

The TCR originated in a human donor with alopecia areata. The chain couples TRBV5-1 to TRBJ1-1, with D unresolved. The sample consisted of CD4+ T cells sorted from blood, taken at week 24, from a patient treated with tofacitinib. The CDR3 DNA reads TGCGCCAGCAGCCGGGGGAACACTGAAGCTTTCTTT. Protein sequence: CASSRGNTEAFF. The full variable domain, its missing parts supplied by reference TRBV5-1 and TRBJ1-1, is KAGVTQTPRYLIKTRGQQVTLSCSPISGHRSVSWYQQTPGQGLQFLFEYFSETQRNKGNFPGRFSGRQFSNSRSEMNVSTLELGDSALYLCASSRGNTEAFFGQGTRLTVV.